This TCR beta chain is from a study of cytomegalovirus exposure and HLA in healthy donors. Of note for this clone: Antigen unknown.

The study, taken as a whole, reports: Published work reported that the classifier diagnosed cytomegalovirus status with high specificity and sensitivity.

This PCR relied on a set of 60 Vbeta primers and 13 Jbeta primers. Profiling relied on immunoSEQ multiplex PCR, and the TCRdb table lists in-frame clones only, not all of them. The sample records some 120,000 clones, around 80% being singletons. V was cut by 4 bases and J by 9 bases, with 16 bases left in between. The CDR3 has 13 amino acids. The germline V gene has CDR1 SGHNT and CDR2 YYREEE (reference sequence). The sequenced material came from PBMCs. The gene calls are TRBV5-4 and TRBJ1-1, with a weak D call TRBD1 (6 bases). This TCR was recovered from a female donor in good health and CMV-seronegative. The CDR3 loop is CASSTDQGTKAFF. The CDR3 region has the DNA TGTGCCAGCAGCACGGACCAGGGGACCAAAGCTTTCTTT.